The source of this T cell receptor beta chain is a study of T cell repertoires in cytomegalovirus infection. Whole-study context: Through public TCR beta signatures, both CMV infection and matching HLA type were indicated. General observations from the study: The cumulative frequency of public TCR beta families distinguished individuals who carried CMV together with the relevant HLA. What dominated the ex vivo response were HLA-C-restricted CMV-specific TCR beta clonotypes.

This clonotype was seen a few times. Antigen unknown. Each CDR3 protein gets one entry after TCRdb re-called the reads with MiXCR. The sample consists of fewer than 300,000 distinct CDR3 sequences, about 23% of them appearing once. The germline V gene has CDR1 SGHAT and CDR2 FQNNGV. Trimming cost V 5 bases and J 5 bases, with 16 bases left between them. The CDR3 covers 14 residues. V is TRBV11-2 and J is TRBJ2-7; D may be TRBD2 (6 bases). The sample was PBMCs. The clonotype was recovered from a human donor in good health (CMV status not recorded). Some clones in this sample may be carry-over from other donors' samples. The CDR3 loop reads CASSPGTPVHEQYF. For the CDR3, the DNA is TGTGCCAGCAGCCCCGGGACTCCTGTGCACGAGCAGTACTTC.